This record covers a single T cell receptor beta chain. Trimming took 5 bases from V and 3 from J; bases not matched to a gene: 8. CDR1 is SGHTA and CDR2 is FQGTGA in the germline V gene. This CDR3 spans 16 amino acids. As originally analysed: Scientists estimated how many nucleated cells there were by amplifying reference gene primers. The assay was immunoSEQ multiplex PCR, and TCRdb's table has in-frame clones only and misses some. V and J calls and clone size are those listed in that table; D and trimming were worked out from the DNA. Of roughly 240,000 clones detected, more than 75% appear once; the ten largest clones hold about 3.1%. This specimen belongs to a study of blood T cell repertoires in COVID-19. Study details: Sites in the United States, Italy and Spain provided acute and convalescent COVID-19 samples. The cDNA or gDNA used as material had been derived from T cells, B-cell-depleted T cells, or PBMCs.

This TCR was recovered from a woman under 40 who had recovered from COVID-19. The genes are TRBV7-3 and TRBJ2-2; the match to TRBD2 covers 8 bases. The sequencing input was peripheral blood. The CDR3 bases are TGTGCCAGCAGCAATGTCTTAGCGGGATACACCGGGGAGCTGTTTTTT. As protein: CASSNVLAGYTGELFF.